This paragraph reports one TCR beta chain. Its target is not known. This sample is part of a study of naive and memory T cell subsets. Treatment specified: skin biopsy from PPD injection site in Mantoux-positive individual. An oligonucleotide containing a UMI was ligated to the 3' end of TCR cDNA. Input was about 1 to 1,100 ng of DNase-treated total RNA without cell sorting. The germline CDR1 and CDR2 sequences are DFQATT and SNEGSKA (reference sequence). The CDR3 sequence is 14 residues long. With V trimmed by 5 bases and J by 8 bases, 7 bases remained unmatched. Study conclusions and caveats: This RNA-based method may be sensitive to activation-related transcript changes. Far more TCRs reportedly came from tuberculin skin test site biopsies.

The SP2 primer and nested alpha and beta constant region primers amplified ligated cDNA in four rounds. Alpha and beta constant region primers primed reverse transcription for blood and skin samples. TCRdb passed the UMI-ligation and nested PCR reads through MiXCR, listing each CDR3 protein once. The table includes around 25,000 distinct CDR3 sequences, nearly 6% detected once. The sequencing used skin, collected from a tuberculin skin test site. The J gene is TRBJ2-1, the V gene TRBV20-1; 12 nucleotides agree with TRBD1. The sequence came from an adult in good health. The CDR3 DNA follows: TGCAGTGCTGGGGACAGGGGGCTGGTCTATGAGCAGTTCTTC. It yields the protein CSAGDRGLVYEQFF.